Listed here are 18 T cell receptor beta chains from one sample, sequenced in a study of T cell responses to AZD1222 COVID-19 vaccine. Measured with immunoSEQ multiplex PCR; TCRdb has only the in-frame clones, and not every one. The sample records roughly 130,000 clones, roughly 93% being singletons. Sequencing used peripheral blood, obtained on day 0 of AZD1222 vaccination. Every receptor here comes from an adult in good health.

The V call is TRBV7-2, the J call TRBJ2-3; no clear D. The CDR3 totals 14 residues. CDR1 SGHTA and CDR2 FQGNSA come from the germline V gene. V lost 5 bases and J 5 bases, leaving 14 bases between the germline ends. The CDR3 bases are TGTGCCAGCAGCGTTGGGTCTTACTTAGATACGCAGTATTTT. Translating it yields CASSVGSYLDTQYF.

This chain joins TRBV2 and TRBJ2-6, with D possibly matching TRBD2 (5 bases). This CDR3 region has 16 residues. V was shortened by 3 bases and J by 0 bases, with 9 bases between the two germline ends. The germline gives CDR1 SNHLY, CDR2 FYNNEI. The CDR3 DNA follows: TGTGCCAGCAGTGACCCAACTAGCTCTGGGGCCAACGTCCTGACTTTC. Residues: CASSDPTSSGANVLTF. Based on the CDR3 plus reference TRBV2 and TRBJ2-6, the full variable domain is EPEVTQTPSHQVTQMGQEVILRCVPISNHLYFYWYRQILGQKVEFLVSFYNNEISEKSEIFDDQFSVERPDGSNFTLKIRSTKLEDSAMYFCASSDPTSSGANVLTFGAGSRLTVL.

The rearrangement links TRBV30 to TRBJ1-4; 8 positions match TRBD1. The germline V gene has CDR1 GTSNPN and CDR2 SVGIG (reference sequence). This CDR3 comprises 14 residues. With V trimmed by 3 bases and J by 10 bases, 10 bases remained unmatched. The CDR3 sequence is CAWSAGQVQSKLFF. In DNA, the CDR3 is TGTGCCTGGAGCGCGGGACAGGTACAATCAAAACTGTTTTTT.

The V gene is TRBV19, the J gene TRBJ1-5, with a weak D call TRBD1 (5 bases). The germline V gene encodes CDR1 LNHDA and CDR2 SQIVND (reference sequence). V shed 6 bases and J shed 2 bases, with 20 bases lying between them. The CDR3 loop spans 17 amino acids. CDR3 in DNA: TGTGCCAGTAGCCTTATCCCGCCAGGGTTAGGCAATCAGCCCCAGCATTTT. Protein: CASSLIPPGLGNQPQHF.

The rearrangement joins TRBV27 to TRBJ1-2, with TRBD1 as a possible D gene (5 bases). V was shortened by 0 bases and J by 11 bases, with 31 bases between the two germline ends. This CDR3 is built from 19 residues. Germline V gene sequence: CDR1 MNHEY, CDR2 SMNVEV (reference sequence). CDR3 sequence reads: CASSLSGEGVRFNSPGYTF. The CDR3 nucleotides are TGTGCCAGCAGTTTATCGGGGGAAGGGGTTAGGTTCAATTCCCCCGGTTACACCTTC.

The chain links TRBV4-1 to TRBJ2-7, with D tentatively TRBD1 (6 bases). CDR3 length: 15 residues. Germline CDR1 reads MGHRA; CDR2 reads YSYEKL. Trimming pared 1 base from V and 0 bases from J, leaving 10 bases between. Here the CDR3 DNA reads TGCGCCAGCAGCCAAGCGGCAGGGGCCTCCTACGAGCAGTACTTC. Translating it yields CASSQAAGASYEQYF.

V usage is TRBV19 and J usage is TRBJ2-1; 12 bases map to TRBD2. V shed 6 bases and J 6 bases; nucleotides not matched to a gene: 3. The germline V gene has CDR1 LNHDA and CDR2 SQIVND (reference sequence). This CDR3 spans 14 amino acids. The CDR3 bases are TGTGCCAGTAGCCTAGCGGGAGGGCGCAATGAGCAGTTCTTC. Its protein is CASSLAGGRNEQFF.

The chain combines TRBV7-9 with TRBJ2-3, with TRBD1 matching over 7 bases. V trimming: 4 bases; J trimming: 2 bases; junction bases outside the gene matches: 3. The germline CDR1 and CDR2 sequences are SEHNR and FQNEAQ (reference sequence). The CDR3 is made up of 14 amino acids. CDR3: CASSYTGDTDTQYF. The CDR3 DNA sequence: TGTGCCAGCAGCTACACAGGGGACACAGATACGCAGTATTTT. The full variable domain, with the rest looked up from reference TRBV7-9 and TRBJ2-3, is DTGVSQNPRHKITKRGQNVTFRCDPISEHNRLYWYRQTLGQGPEFLTYFQNEAQLEKSRLLSDRFSAERPKGSFSTLEIQRTEQGDSAMYLCASSYTGDTDTQYFGPGTRLTVL.

V is TRBV10-1 and J is TRBJ1-2, with D hard to call. Trimming stripped 9 bases from V and 6 bases from J, with 11 bases between. The CDR3 consists of 11 residues. Germline V CDR1 and CDR2: WNHNN, SYGVQD (reference sequence). CDR3 DNA sequence: TGCGCCAGTATATGTCTCCATGGCTACACCTTC. It encodes CASICLHGYTF.

V usage is TRBV5-1 and J usage is TRBJ2-3; TRBD2 aligns across 15 bases. With 4 bases clipped from V and 4 bases from J, the junction kept 4 bases outside the gene matches. CDR1 SGHRS and CDR2 YFSETQ come from the germline V gene. The CDR3 totals 16 residues. CDR3 sequence: CASSPGLAGGADTQYF. DNA of the CDR3: TGCGCCAGCAGCCCGGGACTAGCGGGAGGCGCAGATACGCAGTATTTT.

The rearrangement links TRBV12-3 or TRBV12-4 to TRBJ2-1; D gene uncertain. Trimming took off 4 bases at V and 6 bases at J, with 7 bases between the two ends. The CDR3 length is 12 residues. CDR3 in DNA: TGTGCCAGCAGTTCCCGGATCAATGAGCAGTTCTTC. Its protein is CASSSRINEQFF.

The rearrangement links TRBV9 to TRBJ2-5, with D perhaps given as TRBD1 or TRBD2 (5 bases each). Germline CDR1 and CDR2: SGDLS and YYNGEE. V was shortened by 3 bases and J by 7 bases, with 10 bases between the two germline ends. CDR3 length: 12 residues. CDR3 bases: TGTGCCAGCAGCGGGGACGGGCCGACCCAGTACTTC. This sequence encodes CASSGDGPTQYF.

The chain links TRBV15 to TRBJ1-5, with 7 bases that match TRBD1. V lost 3 bases, J lost 8 bases, and 4 bases stayed unmatched. This CDR3 contains 13 residues. Germline CDR1 reads LNHNV; CDR2 reads YYDKDF (reference sequence). The CDR3 sequence: CATSRGDRKPQHF. The CDR3 bases are TGTGCCACCAGCAGGGGGGACAGAAAGCCCCAGCATTTT.

CDR3 DNA sequence: TGTGCCAGCTCACCTCAGACTAGCGGGAGTAACTCCTACGAGCAGTACTTC. This sequence encodes CASSPQTSGSNSYEQYF. The chain carries TRBV18 and TRBJ2-7; 12 nucleotides line up with TRBD2. V shed 3 bases, J shed 0 bases, and the junction held 6 bases outside the gene matches. The CDR3 consists of 17 residues. CDR1 and CDR2 from the germline V gene are KGHSH and LQKENI.

This clone was found a few times. CDR3 region: CASSMKDRGTF. CDR3 nucleotides: TGTGCCAGCAGCATGAAAGACAGAGGCACCTTC. The chain joins TRBV7-2 to TRBJ1-2, with TRBD1 as a possible D gene (5 bases). V lost 5 bases, J lost 13 bases, and 14 bases lay in between. This CDR3 spans 11 amino acids. From germline, CDR1 is SGHTA and CDR2 FQGNSA.

V and J are TRBV21-1 and TRBJ1-2; the table's D call of TRBD1 was not tested on the DNA. TRBV21-1 is annotated as a pseudogene. The CDR3 length is 19 residues. In nucleotides, the CDR3 is TGTGCCAGCAGCAAGGGGAAGATAGTGGGACAAGCTGGCAACTATGGCTACACCTTC. Translated: CASSKGKIVGQAGNYGYTF.

This chain uses TRBV30 with TRBJ1-6, with D uncertain. The CDR3 is made up of 15 amino acids. The germline V gene has CDR1 GTSNPN and CDR2 SVGIG (reference sequence). The V and J ends lost 0 bases and 10 bases respectively, with 16 bases between them. The chain's CDR3 is CAWSVSRVGGSPLHF. The CDR3 bases are TGTGCCTGGAGTGTATCCCGGGTTGGAGGGTCACCCCTCCACTTT. Based on the CDR3 plus reference TRBV30 and TRBJ1-6, the full variable domain is SQTIHQWPATLVQPVGSPLSLECTVEGTSNPNLYWYRQAAGRGLQLLFYSVGIGQISSEVPQNLSASRPQDRQFILSSKKLLLSDSGFYLCAWSVSRVGGSPLHFGNGTRLTVT.

This chain connects TRBV30 to TRBJ1-4; TRBD1 is a possible D gene (6 bases). Deletions cut 2 bases from V and 2 bases from J, with 9 bases between. This CDR3 is 14 amino acids long. The germline V gene has CDR1 GTSNPN and CDR2 SVGIG (reference sequence). The CDR3 region is CAWSPRGTNEKLFF. For the CDR3, the DNA is TGTGCCTGGAGTCCCAGGGGTACTAATGAAAAACTGTTTTTT.